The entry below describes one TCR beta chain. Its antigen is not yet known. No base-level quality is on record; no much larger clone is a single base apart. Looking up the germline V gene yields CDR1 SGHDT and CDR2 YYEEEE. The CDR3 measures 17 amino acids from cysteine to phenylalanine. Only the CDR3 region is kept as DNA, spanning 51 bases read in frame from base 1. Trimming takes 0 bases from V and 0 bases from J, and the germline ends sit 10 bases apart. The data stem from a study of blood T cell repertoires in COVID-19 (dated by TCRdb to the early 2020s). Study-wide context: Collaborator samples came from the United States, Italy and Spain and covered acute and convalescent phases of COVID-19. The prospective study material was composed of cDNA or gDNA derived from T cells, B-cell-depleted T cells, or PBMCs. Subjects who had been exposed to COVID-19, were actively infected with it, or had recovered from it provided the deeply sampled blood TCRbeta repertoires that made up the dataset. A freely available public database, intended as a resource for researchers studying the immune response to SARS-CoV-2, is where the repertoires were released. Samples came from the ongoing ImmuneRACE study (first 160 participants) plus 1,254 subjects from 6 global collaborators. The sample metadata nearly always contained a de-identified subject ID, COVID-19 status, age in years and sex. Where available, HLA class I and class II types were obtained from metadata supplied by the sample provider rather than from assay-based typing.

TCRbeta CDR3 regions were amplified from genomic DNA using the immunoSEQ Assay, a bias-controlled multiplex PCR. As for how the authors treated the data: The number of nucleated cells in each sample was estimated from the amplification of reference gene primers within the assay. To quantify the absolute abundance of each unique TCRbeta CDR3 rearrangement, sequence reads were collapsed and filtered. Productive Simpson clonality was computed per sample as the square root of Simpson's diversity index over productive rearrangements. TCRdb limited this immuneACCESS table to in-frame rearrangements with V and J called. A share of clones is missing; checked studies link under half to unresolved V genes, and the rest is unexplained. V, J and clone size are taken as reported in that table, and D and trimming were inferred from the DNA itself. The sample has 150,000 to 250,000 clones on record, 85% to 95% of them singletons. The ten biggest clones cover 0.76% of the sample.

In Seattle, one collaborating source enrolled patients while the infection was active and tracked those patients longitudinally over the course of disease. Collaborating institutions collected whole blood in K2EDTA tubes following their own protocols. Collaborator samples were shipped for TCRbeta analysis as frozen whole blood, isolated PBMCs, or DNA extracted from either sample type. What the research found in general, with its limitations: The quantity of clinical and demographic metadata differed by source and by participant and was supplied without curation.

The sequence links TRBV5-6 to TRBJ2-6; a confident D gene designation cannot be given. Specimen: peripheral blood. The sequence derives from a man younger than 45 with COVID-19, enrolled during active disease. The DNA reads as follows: TGTGCCAGCAGCTTGGATGGCCCGCTCTCTGGGGCCAACGTCCTGACTTTC. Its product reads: CASSLDGPLSGANVLTF. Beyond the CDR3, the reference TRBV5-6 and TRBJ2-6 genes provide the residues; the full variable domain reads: DAGVTQSPTHLIKTRGQQVTLRCSPKSGHDTVSWYQQALGQGPQFIFQYYEEEERQRGNFPDRFSGHQFPNYSSELNVNALLLGDSALYLCASSLDGPLSGANVLTFGAGSRLTVL.